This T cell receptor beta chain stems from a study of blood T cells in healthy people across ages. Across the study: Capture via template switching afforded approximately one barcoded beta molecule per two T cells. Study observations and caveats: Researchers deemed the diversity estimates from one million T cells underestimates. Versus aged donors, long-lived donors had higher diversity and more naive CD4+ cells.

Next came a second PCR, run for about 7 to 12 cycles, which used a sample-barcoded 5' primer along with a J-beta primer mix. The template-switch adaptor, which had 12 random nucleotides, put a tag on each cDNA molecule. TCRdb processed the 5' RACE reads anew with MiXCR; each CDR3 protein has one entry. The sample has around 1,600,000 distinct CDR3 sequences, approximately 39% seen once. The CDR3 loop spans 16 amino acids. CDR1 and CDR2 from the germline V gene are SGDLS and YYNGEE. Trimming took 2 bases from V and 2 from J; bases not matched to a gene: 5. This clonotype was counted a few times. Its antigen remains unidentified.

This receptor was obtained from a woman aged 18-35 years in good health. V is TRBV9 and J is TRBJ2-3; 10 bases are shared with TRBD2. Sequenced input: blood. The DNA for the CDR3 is TGTGCCAGCAGCGTTCTAGCGGGGGTGTCCACAGATACGCAGTATTTT. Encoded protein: CASSVLAGVSTDTQYF.